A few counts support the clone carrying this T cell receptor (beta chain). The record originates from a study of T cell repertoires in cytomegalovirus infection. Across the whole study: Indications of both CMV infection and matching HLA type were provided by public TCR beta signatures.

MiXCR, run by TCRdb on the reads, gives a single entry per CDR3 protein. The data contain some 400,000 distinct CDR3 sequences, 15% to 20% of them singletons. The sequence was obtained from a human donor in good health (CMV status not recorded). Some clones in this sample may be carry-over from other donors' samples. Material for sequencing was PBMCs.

CDR3 sequence (DNA): TGTGCCAGTAGTATAGGATTTATCGGGGGGCCCGATCAGCCCCAGCATTTT. Its translation: CASSIGFIGGPDQPQHF. V usage is TRBV19 and J usage is TRBJ1-5, with a weak D call TRBD1 (6 bases). The V end was cut by 1 base, the J end by 5 bases, with 18 bases between. Germline V gene lookup returns CDR1 LNHDA and CDR2 SQIVND (reference sequence). The CDR3 consists of 17 residues.